Below, 16 T cell receptor beta chains from the same sample are listed, as sequenced in a study of monozygotic twins with cystic fibrosis (dated by TCRdb to the early 2020s). Library preparation used the immunoSEQ multiplex PCR assay. Drawn from immuneACCESS, this table holds only the in-frame rearrangements with V and J called that TCRdb kept. Clones are partly lost; checked studies trace under half to an unresolved V gene and leave the rest unexplained. This sample is represented by about 5,000 clones; 95% to 97% of them were singletons. The ten largest clones add up to around 3% of the sample. The sequenced sample consisted of blood. The origin of the receptors is a boy younger than 10 with cystic fibrosis.

The CDR3 loop is CASSRRAGSNTEAFF. CDR3 DNA sequence: TGTGCCAGCAGCCGACGTGCAGGGAGCAACACTGAAGCTTTCTTT. The V gene is TRBV5-4, the J gene TRBJ1-1; TRBD1 is a possible D gene (5 bases). Germline CDR1 is SGHNT and CDR2 is YYREEE (reference sequence). V was trimmed by 4 bases and J by 2 bases, leaving 15 bases between them. The CDR3 is 15 amino acids. The whole variable domain, filled in from reference TRBV5-4 and TRBJ1-1, reads ETGVTQSPTHLIKTRGQQVTLRCSSQSGHNTVSWYQQALGQGPQFIFQYYREEENGRGNFPPRFSGLQFPNYSSELNVNALELDDSALYLCASSRRAGSNTEAFFGQGTRLTVV.

The chain recombines TRBV4-3 with TRBJ2-5; either TRBD1 or TRBD2 may fit D (6 bases each). This CDR3 comprises 16 residues. The germline V and J ends were trimmed by 0 bases and 5 bases, with 16 bases remaining between them. Germline-derived CDR1 and CDR2 are LGHNA and YSLEER. The CDR3 protein is CASSQDVGGPGETQYF. CDR3 nucleotides: TGCGCCAGCAGCCAAGACGTGGGGGGCCCGGGGGAGACCCAGTACTTC.

The rearrangement joins TRBV9 to TRBJ1-5; no clear D gene. Germline CDR1 and CDR2: SGDLS and YYNGEE. The CDR3 is 15 amino acids. V lost 4 bases to trimming and J lost 3 bases, with 14 bases between them. Here the CDR3 DNA reads TGTGCCAGCAGCCGGGGAGATAGTGACAATCAGCCCCAGCATTTT. This translates into CASSRGDSDNQPQHF.

This chain joins TRBV5-8 and TRBJ2-7; 8 nucleotides line up with TRBD1. This CDR3 region has 14 residues. Trimming cost V 3 bases and J 6 bases; bases outside gene matches: 8. Germline loops: CDR1 SGHTS, CDR2 YDEGEE. CDR3 bases: TGTGCCAGCAGCTGGGCAGGGGGCCGGGGCGAGCAGTACGTC. Translated, it gives CASSWAGGRGEQYV.

This chain connects TRBV27 to TRBJ1-1, with D unresolved. The germline CDR1 and CDR2 sequences are MNHEY and SMNVEV (reference sequence). V was pared by 3 bases and J by 1 base, with 6 bases between. The CDR3 loop spans 13 amino acids. CDR3 DNA: TGTGCCAGCAGTTTTCCTGGGAACACTGAAGCTTTCTTT. This codes for CASSFPGNTEAFF.

The V and J genes are TRBV7-9 and TRBJ2-2, with TRBD2 matching over 8 bases. The V gene end was trimmed by 7 bases and the J gene end by 5 bases; junction bases not matched to a gene: 9. This CDR3 region has 15 residues. Per germline, CDR1 SEHNR and CDR2 FQNEAQ (reference sequence). For the CDR3, the DNA is TGTGCCAGCACCCCCGGGACTAGGGGGACCGGGGAGCTGTTTTTT. Protein sequence: CASTPGTRGTGELFF.

The chain combines TRBV10-3 with TRBJ2-7; 9 bases fit TRBD1. Trimming at V came to 8 bases and at J to 4 bases, leaving 9 bases not matched to a gene. The CDR3 consists of 14 residues. From germline, CDR1 is ENHRY and CDR2 SYGVKD. In DNA form, the CDR3 reads TGTGCCATCGGATCCGGGACAGGGATATACGAGCAGTACTTC. Translated: CAIGSGTGIYEQYF.

This chain connects TRBV2 to TRBJ2-7, with 10 bases lining up with TRBD1. Germline-derived CDR1 and CDR2 are SNHLY and FYNNEI. Unmatched junction bases numbered 10, after V lost 4 bases and J lost 7 bases. The CDR3 has 15 amino acids. CDR3 in amino acids: CASSAGTGAVGEQYF. In nucleotides, the CDR3 is TGTGCCAGCAGTGCAGGGACAGGGGCTGTTGGGGAGCAGTACTTC.

This clone was recorded once. The chain employs TRBV13 and TRBJ2-1; a possible D gene is TRBD2 (5 bases). Germline CDR1 PRHDT, CDR2 FYEKMQ (reference sequence). Trimming cost V 7 bases and J 9 bases, with 16 bases left between them. The CDR3 extends over 13 amino acids. CDR3 bases: TGTGCCAGCACCGACCGGGGTCCCGGTGAGCAGTTCTTC. Translation gives CASTDRGPGEQFF.

This clone was detected once. This chain joins TRBV5-1 and TRBJ1-2, with no clear D. CDR1 and CDR2 from the germline V gene are SGHRS and YFSETQ. The V end was cut by 0 bases, the J end by 2 bases, with 14 bases between. The CDR3 sequence is 16 residues long. This CDR3 is CASSLDSRAKNYGYTF. The CDR3, as DNA: TGCGCCAGCAGCTTGGATTCAAGGGCAAAGAACTATGGCTACACCTTC.

The chain links TRBV19 to TRBJ2-3; a weak D match, TRBD2 (5 bases). V lost 1 base and J 1 base, leaving 12 bases between the germline ends. CDR1 is LNHDA, CDR2 SQIVND, per germline (reference sequence). The CDR3 loop spans 16 amino acids. The CDR3 spells CASSIALGSGTDTQYF. The CDR3 region has the DNA TGTGCCAGTAGTATAGCCCTCGGTAGCGGCACAGATACGCAGTATTTT.

The CDR3 loop reads CASSLARRTNTGELFF. In DNA form, the CDR3 reads TGCGCCAGCAGCTTGGCCCGGCGGACGAACACCGGGGAGCTGTTTTTT. V usage is TRBV5-1 and J usage is TRBJ2-2; D ambiguous. Trimming cost V 0 bases and J 0 bases, with 9 bases left between them. In germline, CDR1 is SGHRS, CDR2 YFSETQ. The CDR3 runs 16 residues.

This clone came up once. This sequence joins TRBV6-5 and TRBJ1-1, with 9 nucleotides matching TRBD1. CDR3 size: 14 residues. J was trimmed by 8 bases and V by 5 bases; bases with no gene match: 9. Germline V gene data show CDR1 as MNHEY and CDR2 as SVGAGI. DNA for the CDR3: TGTGCCAGCAGTGACAGGGGGACCGAACTAGAAGCTTTCTTT. It translates to CASSDRGTELEAFF.

This chain joins TRBV7-2 and TRBJ1-5, with D maybe TRBD1 (5 bases). V gave up 8 bases and J gave up 3 bases, with 8 bases separating them. There are 12 residues in the CDR3. Germline lookup yields CDR1 SGHTA and CDR2 FQGNSA. The chain's CDR3 is CASGGNNQPQHF. The CDR3 DNA is TGTGCCAGCGGGGGTAACAATCAGCCCCAGCATTTT.

The chain carries TRBV5-1 and TRBJ1-6; no reliable D call. CDR1 SGHRS and CDR2 YFSETQ come from the germline V gene. The V gene lost 0 bases and the J gene lost 7 bases, with 8 bases spanning the gap. The CDR3 runs to 14 residues. The CDR3 protein is CASSLDGENSPLHF. DNA of the CDR3: TGCGCCAGCAGCTTGGATGGGGAGAATTCACCCCTCCACTTT. Combining the CDR3 with reference TRBV5-1 and TRBJ1-6 gives the whole variable domain KAGVTQTPRYLIKTRGQQVTLSCSPISGHRSVSWYQQTPGQGLQFLFEYFSETQRNKGNFPGRFSGRQFSNSRSEMNVSTLELGDSALYLCASSLDGENSPLHFGNGTRLTVT.

V and J are TRBV9 and TRBJ1-1; no firm D call. This CDR3 region has 14 residues. V was shortened by 3 bases and J by 4 bases, with 13 bases between the two germline ends. CDR1 is SGDLS, CDR2 YYNGEE, per germline. The CDR3 spells CASSDPGMSTEAFF. In DNA, the CDR3 is TGTGCCAGCAGCGACCCGGGTATGAGCACTGAAGCTTTCTTT.